Described below is a single T cell receptor (beta chain) sequence and its context. Its antigen remains unidentified. This sample is drawn from a study of T cells after yellow fever vaccination. Broader study findings: Post-booster samples contained most primary-vaccination clones (approximately 96% CD4, about 90% CD8). Clonotype sharing between CD4 and CD8 compartments was small. Highly abundant clonotypes carried over from the bulk population could end up in FACS-sorted repertoires as contaminants. Peak timing came faster in the weaker secondary response, day 5 versus 15.

TCRdb passed the 5' RACE reads through MiXCR, listing each CDR3 protein once. There are fewer than 350,000 distinct CDR3 sequences in the sample; around 3.9% occur only once, and less than 25% lies in the top ten. J was trimmed by 6 bases and V by 0 bases; bases with no gene match: 6. The CDR3 loop spans 15 amino acids. Germline lookup yields CDR1 SGHTA and CDR2 FQGNSA. The source was PBMCs, collected on the day of the yellow fever booster vaccination. The sequence was collected from a man between 18 and 29 years old who received the YFV17D yellow fever vaccine. V is TRBV7-2 and J is TRBJ2-7; TRBD2 matches at 9 bases. CDR3 loop: CASSLAPAGGVEQYF. The CDR3 region has the DNA TGTGCCAGCAGCTTAGCGCCCGCGGGGGGGGTCGAGCAGTACTTC.